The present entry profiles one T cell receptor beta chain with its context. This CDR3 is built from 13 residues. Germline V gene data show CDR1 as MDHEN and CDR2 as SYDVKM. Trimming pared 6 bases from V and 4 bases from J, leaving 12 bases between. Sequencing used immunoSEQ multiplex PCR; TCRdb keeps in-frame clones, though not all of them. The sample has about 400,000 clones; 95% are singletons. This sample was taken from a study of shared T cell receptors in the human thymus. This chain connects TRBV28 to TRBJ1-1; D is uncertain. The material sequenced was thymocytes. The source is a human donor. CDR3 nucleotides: TGTGCCAGCAGCTCGGACTCGGGCACTGAAGCTTTCTTT. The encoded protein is CASSSDSGTEAFF.